Listed below are T cell receptor beta chains from one sample, sequenced in a study of T cells in Graves' hyperthyroidism and ophthalmopathy. TCRdb redid the calling of the multiplex PCR reads with MiXCR, one entry per CDR3 protein. The table shows approximately 590,000 distinct CDR3 sequences, with 15% to 18% occurring only once. Sequences were obtained from blood. These receptors were taken from a woman aged 30 to 39 with Graves' hyperthyroidism. The CDR3 runs from the conserved cysteine through the conserved F or W. Each record gives: V gene, J gene, clone size, D gene, CDR3 length, CDR3 DNA, CDR3 protein. A D gene is named only where the DNA matches it firmly. Part of the rows lack a size; the others show once, few, many or a class for expanded clones.

v_call: TRBV12-5
j_call: TRBJ2-1
clone_size: many
d_call: NA
cdr3_length: 14
cdr3_nt: TGTGCTAGTGGTTTGGCCCCCGACTACAATGAGCAGTTCTTC
cdr3_aa: CASGLAPDYNEQFF

v_call: TRBV7-2
j_call: TRBJ2-3
clone_size: many
d_call: NA
cdr3_length: 14
cdr3_nt: TGTGCCAGCAGCTTAGCGGACCACACAGATACGCAGTATTTT
cdr3_aa: CASSLADHTDTQYF

v_call: TRBV10-3
j_call: TRBJ1-4
clone_size: few
d_call: TRBD1
cdr3_length: 13
cdr3_nt: TGTGCCATCCGGGACAGGCTTAATGAAAAACTGTTTTTT
cdr3_aa: CAIRDRLNEKLFF

v_call: TRBV5-6
j_call: TRBJ2-7
clone_size: NA
d_call: NA
cdr3_length: 14
cdr3_nt: TGTGCCAGCAGCTTGGTACAGGAACCTTACGAGCAGTACTTC
cdr3_aa: CASSLVQEPYEQYF

v_call: TRBV9
j_call: TRBJ2-5
clone_size: few
d_call: NA
cdr3_length: 13
cdr3_nt: TGTGCCAGCGGCTTCTGGAACCAAGAGACCCAGTACTTC
cdr3_aa: CASGFWNQETQYF

v_call: TRBV5-1
j_call: TRBJ1-1
clone_size: many
d_call: TRBD1
cdr3_length: 15
cdr3_nt: TGCGCCAGCAGCGGGACAGGGGTATCCGACACTGAAGCTTTCTTT
cdr3_aa: CASSGTGVSDTEAFF

v_call: TRBV9
j_call: TRBJ2-7
clone_size: few
d_call: TRBD2
cdr3_length: 14
cdr3_nt: TGTGCCAGCAGCGCAACGGGAGGTACCTACGAGCAGTACTTC
cdr3_aa: CASSATGGTYEQYF

v_call: TRBV20-1
j_call: TRBJ2-1
clone_size: many
d_call: NA
cdr3_length: 11
cdr3_nt: TGCAGTGCTCCTCGTGAGGGTGAGCAGTTCTTC
cdr3_aa: CSAPREGEQFF

v_call: TRBV7-2
j_call: TRBJ2-3
clone_size: NA
d_call: NA
cdr3_length: 18
cdr3_nt: TGTGCCAGCAGTTATAGATGGGCCGCCAGTCAAGACACAGATACGCAGTATTTT
cdr3_aa: CASSYRWAASQDTDTQYF

v_call: TRBV4-1
j_call: TRBJ1-2
clone_size: NA
d_call: NA
cdr3_length: 16
cdr3_nt: TGCGCCAGCAGCCAAGACAGGCGGGGACTGCCCTATGGCTACACCTTC
cdr3_aa: CASSQDRRGLPYGYTF

v_call: TRBV7-9
j_call: TRBJ2-7
clone_size: few
d_call: NA
cdr3_length: 16
cdr3_nt: TGTGCCAGCAGCTCATGGAAACGGACTACCCCCTACGAGCAGTACTTC
cdr3_aa: CASSSWKRTTPYEQYF

v_call: TRBV27
j_call: TRBJ2-1
clone_size: many
d_call: NA
cdr3_length: 15
cdr3_nt: TGTGCCAGCAGTTTATCGCGGGTGTCCTACAATGAGCAGTTCTTC
cdr3_aa: CASSLSRVSYNEQFF

v_call: TRBV20-1
j_call: TRBJ2-4
clone_size: many
d_call: NA
cdr3_length: 14
cdr3_nt: TGCAGTGCTAGTCTTGGAGGGGTTGGGGACATTCAGTACTTC
cdr3_aa: CSASLGGVGDIQYF

v_call: TRBV4-2
j_call: TRBJ2-6
clone_size: NA
d_call: NA
cdr3_length: 19
cdr3_nt: TGTGCCAGCAGTGGCAGGCGAAGCAGTGGGAGCTCTGGGGCCAACGTCCTGACTTTC
cdr3_aa: CASSGRRSSGSSGANVLTF

v_call: TRBV6-2/TRBV6-3
j_call: TRBJ2-1
clone_size: many
d_call: TRBD1
cdr3_length: 19
cdr3_nt: TGTGCCAGCAGTTACCCGACCTCGCAGGGGGTGAGCTCCTACAATGAGCAGTTCTTC
cdr3_aa: CASSYPTSQGVSSYNEQFF

v_call: TRBV7-8
j_call: TRBJ2-1
clone_size: many
d_call: NA
cdr3_length: 15
cdr3_nt: TGTGCCAGCAGCTTAGGTCGAGCCACGAACAATGAGCAGTTCTTC
cdr3_aa: CASSLGRATNNEQFF

v_call: TRBV28
j_call: TRBJ1-5
clone_size: many
d_call: NA
cdr3_length: 13
cdr3_nt: TGTGCCAGCAGACCACAGGCCAATCAGCCCCAGCATTTT
cdr3_aa: CASRPQANQPQHF

v_call: TRBV7-9
j_call: TRBJ2-7
clone_size: many
d_call: TRBD2
cdr3_length: 14
cdr3_nt: TGTGCCAGCAGCTGGCCCCTGCGGGAGTACGAGCAGTACTTC
cdr3_aa: CASSWPLREYEQYF

v_call: TRBV20-1
j_call: TRBJ2-1
clone_size: few
d_call: TRBD2
cdr3_length: 15
cdr3_nt: TGCAGTGCGGGACTAGCGGCCCCAGTTCTTAATGAGCAGTTCTTC
cdr3_aa: CSAGLAAPVLNEQFF

v_call: TRBV6-1
j_call: TRBJ2-1
clone_size: many
d_call: TRBD2
cdr3_length: 15
cdr3_nt: TGTGCCAGCACCCCGACTAGCGGGCCTAACAATGAGCAGTTCTTC
cdr3_aa: CASTPTSGPNNEQFF

v_call: TRBV29-1
j_call: TRBJ2-1
clone_size: NA
d_call: TRBD2
cdr3_length: 13
cdr3_nt: TGCAGCGTTGATATAGCGGGAGGCAATGAGCAGTTCTTC
cdr3_aa: CSVDIAGGNEQFF

v_call: TRBV30
j_call: TRBJ1-1
clone_size: NA
d_call: NA
cdr3_length: 11
cdr3_nt: TGTGCCTGGAGGATGAACACTGAAGCTTTCTTT
cdr3_aa: CAWRMNTEAFF

v_call: TRBV7-9
j_call: TRBJ2-2
clone_size: few
d_call: NA
cdr3_length: 17
cdr3_nt: TGTGCCAGCAGCTTAGGTAAAAGTTCGGTGCGGACCGGGGAGCTGTTTTTT
cdr3_aa: CASSLGKSSVRTGELFF

v_call: TRBV27
j_call: TRBJ2-5
clone_size: few
d_call: NA
cdr3_length: 16
cdr3_nt: TGTGCCATCCCCTGGTGCCCCATAAAATACCAAGAGACCCAGTACTTC
cdr3_aa: CAIPWCPIKYQETQYF

v_call: TRBV12-3/TRBV12-4
j_call: TRBJ1-2
clone_size: few
d_call: NA
cdr3_length: 14
cdr3_nt: TGTGCCAGCAGTTTGGGTCAGGGGAGTAATGGCTACACCTTC
cdr3_aa: CASSLGQGSNGYTF

v_call: TRBV6-2/TRBV6-3
j_call: TRBJ2-3
clone_size: many
d_call: NA
cdr3_length: 11
cdr3_nt: TGTGCCAGCAGCTCCTACGATACGCAGTATTTT
cdr3_aa: CASSSYDTQYF

v_call: TRBV2
j_call: TRBJ1-6
clone_size: few
d_call: NA
cdr3_length: 15
cdr3_nt: TGTGCCAGCAGAACCCCCGGGACTCTTAATTCACCCCTCCACTTT
cdr3_aa: CASRTPGTLNSPLHF

v_call: TRBV6-1
j_call: TRBJ2-2
clone_size: NA
d_call: TRBD2
cdr3_length: 19
cdr3_nt: TGTGCCAGCAGCCTAATCGGACTAGCGGGAGGGCCGGGGACCGGGGAGCTGTTTTTT
cdr3_aa: CASSLIGLAGGPGTGELFF

v_call: TRBV20-1
j_call: TRBJ2-1
clone_size: many
d_call: TRBD2
cdr3_length: 17
cdr3_nt: TGCAGTGCTAGAGGGTCCATGGGACTACCCACCTACAATGAGCAGTTCTTC
cdr3_aa: CSARGSMGLPTYNEQFF

v_call: TRBV9
j_call: TRBJ2-1
clone_size: many
d_call: TRBD2
cdr3_length: 15
cdr3_nt: TGTGCCAGCAGCGTTTTACTAGCGGGAGGCAATGAGCAGTTCTTC
cdr3_aa: CASSVLLAGGNEQFF

v_call: TRBV20-1
j_call: TRBJ2-1
clone_size: many
d_call: NA
cdr3_length: 13
cdr3_nt: TGCAGTGCTACAGACCCGGAAGGACGTAAGCAGTTCTTC
cdr3_aa: CSATDPEGRKQFF

v_call: TRBV7-9
j_call: TRBJ2-7
clone_size: many
d_call: NA
cdr3_length: 16
cdr3_nt: TGTGCCAGCAGCTTAGTGGGAGGGACAGAGACCTACGAGCAGTACTTC
cdr3_aa: CASSLVGGTETYEQYF

v_call: TRBV28
j_call: TRBJ2-7
clone_size: many
d_call: NA
cdr3_length: 11
cdr3_nt: TGTGCCAGCGGTAGTGTCCACGAGCAGTACTTC
cdr3_aa: CASGSVHEQYF

v_call: TRBV20-1
j_call: TRBJ2-1
clone_size: many
d_call: TRBD2
cdr3_length: 14
cdr3_nt: TGCAGTGCACGGTATGGGTCTAGCGGGAGATCTCAGTTCTTC
cdr3_aa: CSARYGSSGRSQFF

v_call: TRBV20-1
j_call: TRBJ1-4
clone_size: NA
d_call: NA
cdr3_length: 14
cdr3_nt: TGCAGTGCTGCTGCGGGCGCGTCTAATGAAAAACTGTTTTTT
cdr3_aa: CSAAAGASNEKLFF

v_call: TRBV2
j_call: TRBJ1-1
clone_size: many
d_call: NA
cdr3_length: 12
cdr3_nt: TGTGCCAGCAGTGAAGGACCAGTATGGGCTTTCTTT
cdr3_aa: CASSEGPVWAFF

v_call: TRBV3-1
j_call: TRBJ2-1
clone_size: many
d_call: NA
cdr3_length: 12
cdr3_nt: TGTGCCAGCAGCCATGGGGTTGATGAGCAGTTCTTC
cdr3_aa: CASSHGVDEQFF

v_call: TRBV19
j_call: TRBJ2-1
clone_size: NA
d_call: NA
cdr3_length: 15
cdr3_nt: TGTGCCAGTAGTATGGGACTCCTAGCCATCAATGAGCAGTTCTTC
cdr3_aa: CASSMGLLAINEQFF

v_call: TRBV10-3
j_call: TRBJ1-5
clone_size: NA
d_call: NA
cdr3_length: 14
cdr3_nt: TGTGCCATCAGTGGGGTCGGGGGAAATCAGCCCCAGCATTTT
cdr3_aa: CAISGVGGNQPQHF

v_call: TRBV12-3/TRBV12-4
j_call: TRBJ1-2
clone_size: NA
d_call: TRBD1
cdr3_length: 16
cdr3_nt: TGTGCCAGCAGTTTAGTGGGGGCAGGGGGCAAGAATGGCTACACCTTC
cdr3_aa: CASSLVGAGGKNGYTF

v_call: TRBV9
j_call: TRBJ2-1
clone_size: NA
d_call: TRBD2
cdr3_length: 15
cdr3_nt: TGTGCCAGCAGCTTAACTAGCGGGAAATACAATGAGCAGTTCTTC
cdr3_aa: CASSLTSGKYNEQFF

v_call: TRBV18
j_call: TRBJ1-2
clone_size: many
d_call: TRBD1
cdr3_length: 15
cdr3_nt: TGTGCCAGCTCACCAGGTTCGGACAGGGGTCTTGGCTACACCTTC
cdr3_aa: CASSPGSDRGLGYTF

v_call: TRBV6-5
j_call: TRBJ2-7
clone_size: few
d_call: NA
cdr3_length: 14
cdr3_nt: TGTGCCAGCAGTTACCCTAACTCGCAGGGCGAGCAGTACTTC
cdr3_aa: CASSYPNSQGEQYF

v_call: TRBV14
j_call: TRBJ1-4
clone_size: NA
d_call: NA
cdr3_length: 16
cdr3_nt: TGTGCCAGCAGCCAAGTAACGGGAGCTGAGGGAGAAAAACTGTTTTTT
cdr3_aa: CASSQVTGAEGEKLFF

v_call: TRBV4-2
j_call: TRBJ2-3
clone_size: NA
d_call: NA
cdr3_length: 15
cdr3_nt: TGTGCCAGCAGCCCTGGGTGGAGCGACACAGATACGCAGTATTTT
cdr3_aa: CASSPGWSDTDTQYF

v_call: TRBV10-1
j_call: TRBJ2-2
clone_size: many
d_call: TRBD1
cdr3_length: 15
cdr3_nt: TGCGCCAGCAGTGATGGGACAGGGGGTACCGGGGAGCTGTTTTTT
cdr3_aa: CASSDGTGGTGELFF

v_call: TRBV19
j_call: TRBJ2-2
clone_size: NA
d_call: NA
cdr3_length: 13
cdr3_nt: TGTGCCAGTAGTATATCGCTGGTCCGGGAGCTGTTTTTT
cdr3_aa: CASSISLVRELFF

v_call: TRBV5-1
j_call: TRBJ1-1
clone_size: many
d_call: NA
cdr3_length: 13
cdr3_nt: TGCGCCAGCAGTACGTTGGTCAACACTGAAGCTTTCTTT
cdr3_aa: CASSTLVNTEAFF